This T cell receptor (beta chain) was documented in a study of blood T cell repertoires in COVID-19. Study context: The United States, Italy and Spain provided the acute and convalescent COVID-19 samples.

Trimming took 1 base from V and 0 from J, leaving 9 bases between them. The CDR3 is 15 amino acids. Germline lookup yields CDR1 LNHNV and CDR2 YYDKDF (reference sequence). Produced via immunoSEQ multiplex PCR; TCRdb's table is partial and in-frame only. This sample has about 480,000 clones, with more than 75% found just once. Material: PBMCs or T cells enriched from blood (not recorded which). The chain employs TRBV15 and TRBJ1-2; D remains ambiguous. The sequence was obtained from a woman aged 40 to 50 who had recovered from COVID-19. The CDR3, as DNA: TGTGCCACCAGCAGAGGCCGGGGAGCTAACTATGGCTACACCTTC. Translated: CATSRGRGANYGYTF.